These T cell receptor beta chains were read from a single sample in a study of early T cells in non-severe SARS-CoV-2 infection. TCRdb reprocessed the 5' RACE reads via MiXCR and lists one record per CDR3 protein. The sample lists 20,000 to 30,000 distinct CDR3 sequences, 4% to 4.5% occurring once. Specimen: whole blood. These TCRs come from an adult who was a healthcare worker with PCR-confirmed SARS-CoV-2 infection or an uninfected control (not recorded which). CDR3s include the opening cysteine and the closing phenylalanine or tryptophan. The D gene is left open where the match is weak. The listing skips clone size in some rows; elsewhere it reads once, few, many or a size class.

TRBV14	TRBD2	NA	TRBJ2-3	TGTGCCAGCAGCCCCTTAGCGGGAGTCGCAGATACGCAGTATTTT	CASSPLAGVADTQYF
TRBV2	NA	many	TRBJ2-7	TGTGCCAGCAACTTACAGAGATACGAGCAGTACTTC	CASNLQRYEQYF
TRBV11-2	TRBD2	many	TRBJ2-5	TGTGCCAGCAGCTTAGGACTAGCGGGAAAAGAGACCCAGTACTTC	CASSLGLAGKETQYF
TRBV15	TRBD2	few	TRBJ2-1	TGTGCCACCAGCAGTGGGGGACTAGCGGACCGACGCAATGAGCAGTTCTTC	CATSSGGLADRRNEQFF
TRBV29-1	NA	few	TRBJ2-3	TGCAGCGTTTTAGCAGATACGCAGTATTTT	CSVLADTQYF
TRBV4-1	TRBD1	many	TRBJ2-3	TGCGCCAGCAGCCAAGGGGACAGTCCCCTGTATTTT	CASSQGDSPLYF
TRBV29-1	NA	many	TRBJ2-5	TGCAGCGTTGAAAAGGGAAACCAAGAGACCCAGTACTTC	CSVEKGNQETQYF
TRBV5-1	NA	many	TRBJ2-1	TGCGCCAGCAGCTTGGGTTTGGCGGGCGTCAATGAGCAGTTCTTC	CASSLGLAGVNEQFF
TRBV20-1	NA	many	TRBJ1-2	TGCAGTGCCACTCCGGGACAACACTATGGCTACACCTTC	CSATPGQHYGYTF
TRBV6-6	NA	many	TRBJ2-4	TGTGCCAGCAGTTCCCAGTATCCCGAAGCCAAAAACATTCAGTACTTC	CASSSQYPEAKNIQYF
TRBV11-2	NA	many	TRBJ1-1	TGTGCCAGCACCTACCTCGGTAGCACTGAAGCTTTCTTT	CASTYLGSTEAFF
TRBV9	NA	few	TRBJ2-1	TGTGCCAGCAGCGTAGGCGGGCAAGGTACGAATGAGCAGTTCTTC	CASSVGGQGTNEQFF
TRBV6-5	NA	many	TRBJ2-3	TGTGCCAGCAGGACCCATGCCGGCACAGATACGCAGTATTTT	CASRTHAGTDTQYF
TRBV28	NA	many	TRBJ2-5	TGTGCCAGCGTGAGGGCTCAAGAGACCCAGTACTTC	CASVRAQETQYF
TRBV6-4	NA	many	TRBJ2-1	TGTGCCAGCAGTGACGGCTCCTACAATGAGCAGTTCTTC	CASSDGSYNEQFF
TRBV12-3/TRBV12-4	NA	many	TRBJ2-1	TGTGCCAGCAGTCGCGGCCTGAATGAGCAGTTCTTC	CASSRGLNEQFF
TRBV20-1	NA	many	TRBJ2-5	TGCAGTGCTGGCCCCTTAAGGGGGAGTGAGGGGACCCAGTACTTC	CSAGPLRGSEGTQYF
TRBV12-3/TRBV12-4	NA	many	TRBJ2-5	TGTGCCAGCAGTCCTAGTGGGACCCAGTACTTC	CASSPSGTQYF
TRBV20-1	TRBD2	few	TRBJ2-1	TGCAGTGCTCCGTCGGGGACTAGGGCAGGTGGTGAGCAGTTCTTC	CSAPSGTRAGGEQFF
TRBV3-2	NA	many	TRBJ2-3	TGTGCCAGCAGCCAGACTAGCGGGACGAACCCCACAGATACGCAGTATTTT	CASSQTSGTNPTDTQYF
TRBV18	TRBD2	NA	TRBJ2-7	TGTGCCAGCTCACCACCCGGGTTAGCGGGAGGCCACGAGCAGTACTTC	CASSPPGLAGGHEQYF
TRBV7-2	TRBD2	NA	TRBJ2-7	TGTGCCAGCAGCCCTACCCTCTTGACTAGCGGCTACGAGCAGTACTTC	CASSPTLLTSGYEQYF
TRBV19	NA	few	TRBJ2-1	TGTGCCAGTAGTATAGGCCCAGCCGGCTCCTACAATGAGCAGTTCTTC	CASSIGPAGSYNEQFF
TRBV5-5	TRBD2	many	TRBJ2-4	TGTGCCAGCAGCCTAGCGGGAGAGGGTCAAAACATTCAGTACTTC	CASSLAGEGQNIQYF
TRBV27	TRBD1	many	TRBJ2-1	TGTGCCAGCAGTCTATGGACAGGGGACTACAATGAGCAGTTCTTC	CASSLWTGDYNEQFF
TRBV11-2	NA	many	TRBJ1-3	TGTGCCAGCAGCCAGAGGCCAGGAAACGGAAACACCATATATTTT	CASSQRPGNGNTIYF
TRBV4-2	NA	many	TRBJ2-6	TGTGCCAGCAGCCCGGAAAGCAGCACCTCTGGGGCCAACGTCCTGACTTTC	CASSPESSTSGANVLTF
TRBV6-5	NA	many	TRBJ2-1	TGTGCCAGCAGTTACTCCACCGTGGGTGGTGAGCAGTTCTTC	CASSYSTVGGEQFF
TRBV20-1	TRBD2	NA	TRBJ2-5	TGCAGTGCTACCTTCCCCGGGACTACCCAAGAGACCCAGTACTTC	CSATFPGTTQETQYF